This T cell receptor (beta chain) was found in a study of beta chain features in type 1 diabetes. Study context: Sorted cells from all samples, numbering almost 110 million, were examined.

One heparinised blood draw averaging roughly 100 mL was given by each donor. Purities over 95% were achieved in all sorted populations. This clone was observed a handful of times. Antigen specificity is unknown. Study-wide points: At VDJ recombination sites, type 1 diabetes patients had fewer insertions and more deleted nucleotides. TCRB CDR3 length was moderately but significantly reduced in all four CD4+ subsets of Type 1 diabetes patients.

Every bit of the isolated RNA underwent reverse transcription, so sequencing read expressed TCRB transcripts. Only in-frame clones appear in the TCRdb table, and some are missing; sequencing was by immunoSEQ multiplex PCR. The table has nearly 700,000 clones, around an eighth seen once. This CDR3 is 17 amino acids long. The V gene's germline CDR1 is KGHSH and CDR2 LQKENI. V lost 6 bases and J 1 base, leaving 18 bases between the germline ends. The sequenced sample consisted of naive CD4+ T cells from blood. The TCR was taken from a man between 18 and 35 years old with type 1 diabetes. This sequence joins TRBV18 and TRBJ2-2; D is perhaps TRBD1 or TRBD2 (6 bases each). The CDR3 here is CASSVRSQGLNTGELFF. In DNA form, the CDR3 reads TGTGCCAGCTCCGTGAGATCACAGGGACTGAACACCGGGGAGCTGTTTTTT.